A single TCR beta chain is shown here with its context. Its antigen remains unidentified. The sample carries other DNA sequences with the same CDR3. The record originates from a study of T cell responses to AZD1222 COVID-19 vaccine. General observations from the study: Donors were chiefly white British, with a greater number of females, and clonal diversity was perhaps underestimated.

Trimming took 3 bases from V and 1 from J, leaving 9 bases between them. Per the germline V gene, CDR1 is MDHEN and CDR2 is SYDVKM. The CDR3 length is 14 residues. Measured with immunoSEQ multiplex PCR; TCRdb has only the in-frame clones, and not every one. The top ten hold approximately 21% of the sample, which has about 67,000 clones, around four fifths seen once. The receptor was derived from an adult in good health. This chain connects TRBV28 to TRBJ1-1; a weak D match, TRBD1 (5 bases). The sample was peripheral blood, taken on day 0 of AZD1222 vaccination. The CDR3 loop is CASSLGTANTEAFF. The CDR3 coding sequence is TGTGCCAGCAGTTTGGGGACGGCGAACACTGAAGCTTTCTTT.